Listed below are T cell receptor beta chains from one sample, sequenced in a study of identical twins. Each CDR3 protein gets one entry after TCRdb re-called the 5' RACE reads with MiXCR. The profile shows a few hundred thousand distinct CDR3 sequences, approximately 10% of them singletons. This same sample was also part of a study on yellow fever vaccine responses in identical twins.

Sequencing was carried out using PBMCs. These TCRs come from a woman under 30 in good health. The CDR3 runs from the conserved cysteine through the conserved F or W. A D gene is named only where the DNA matches it firmly. A row's size may be missing; if present it is once, few, many or a size class.

>TRBJ2-5|TRBV5-1|few|NA|12
CASSLSGRPQYF
TGCGCCAGCAGCTTGTCGGGCCGGCCCCAGTACTTC
>TRBJ2-5|TRBV12-3/TRBV12-4|NA|NA|12
CASSRRQGSQYF
TGTGCCAGCAGTCGGCGCCAGGGAAGCCAGTACTTC
>TRBJ2-7|TRBV11-2|NA|TRBD2|18
CASSLFAPGLAGVVEQYF
TGTGCCAGCAGCTTATTCGCCCCAGGACTAGCGGGGGTTGTTGAGCAGTACTTC
>TRBJ2-5|TRBV2|many|TRBD1|15
CASQRDSIIQETQYF
TGTGCCAGCCAGAGGGACAGCATAATCCAAGAGACCCAGTACTTC
>TRBJ2-7|TRBV11-2|NA|TRBD2|20
CASSLRTGTSGGLISYEQYF
TGTGCCAGCAGCTTAAGGACCGGGACTAGCGGAGGCCTAATTTCCTACGAGCAGTACTTC
>TRBJ2-7|TRBV5-1|NA|TRBD2|14
CASKARELAHEQYF
TGCGCTAGCAAGGCGCGGGAGTTGGCCCACGAGCAGTACTTC
>TRBJ2-1|TRBV11-1|NA|NA|15
CASSFGQRAYNEQFF
TGTGCCAGCAGCTTTGGGCAGAGGGCTTACAATGAGCAGTTCTTC
>TRBJ2-1|TRBV12-3/TRBV12-4|few|TRBD2|15
CASRDAGGPDNEQFF
TGTGCCAGCAGAGATGCGGGAGGGCCGGACAATGAGCAGTTCTTC
>TRBJ1-5|TRBV2|few|NA|14
CASRPGKSNQPQHF
TGTGCCAGCAGACCGGGGAAGAGCAATCAGCCCCAGCATTTT
>TRBJ2-7|TRBV6-5|NA|TRBD1|16
CASSYLDRGLGGEQYF
TGTGCCAGCAGTTATCTGGACAGGGGGCTCGGCGGCGAGCAGTACTTC
>TRBJ2-7|TRBV5-1|many|TRBD2|14
CASSFVAGVGEQYF
TGCGCCAGCAGCTTCGTAGCGGGAGTGGGCGAGCAGTACTTC
>TRBJ1-4|TRBV20-1|NA|NA|13
CSALNGVNEKLFF
TGCAGTGCTCTAAACGGGGTTAATGAAAAACTGTTTTTT
>TRBJ2-2|TRBV2|NA|NA|13
CASSSGLNGELFF
TGTGCCAGCAGTTCAGGTTTGAACGGGGAGCTGTTTTTT
>TRBJ2-1|TRBV10-1|many|NA|15
CASQPKAGSYNEQFF
TGCGCCAGCCAGCCTAAGGCGGGATCCTACAATGAGCAGTTCTTC
>TRBJ2-2|TRBV10-3|many|NA|13
CAISEQGDGELFF
TGTGCCATCAGTGAGCAGGGAGACGGGGAGCTGTTTTTT
>TRBJ2-7|TRBV30|few|TRBD2|11
CAWKPRTSGGF
TGTGCCTGGAAGCCCAGGACTAGCGGGGGATTC
>TRBJ2-7|TRBV28|many|TRBD1|16
CASSPANRGLSYEQYF
TGTGCCAGCAGCCCGGCCAACAGGGGGCTTTCCTACGAGCAGTACTTC
>TRBJ2-1|TRBV29-1|many|NA|12
CSVGGARNEQFF
TGCAGCGTTGGGGGGGCGCGGAATGAGCAGTTCTTC
>TRBJ1-2|TRBV5-1|NA|NA|12
CASRTGNYGYTF
TGCGCCAGCAGAACAGGGAACTATGGCTACACCTTC
>TRBJ2-1|TRBV20-1|NA|TRBD2|16
CSTRGGGTRPYNEQFF
TGCAGTACTAGGGGGGGTGGGACTAGACCCTACAATGAGCAGTTCTTC
>TRBJ2-5|TRBV28|few|TRBD1|14
CASSTGANQETQYF
TGTGCCAGCAGCACAGGGGCTAACCAAGAGACCCAGTACTTC
>TRBJ2-3|TRBV28|few|NA|13
CASRTGKTDTQYF
TGTGCCAGCAGAACCGGGAAGACAGATACGCAGTATTTT
>TRBJ2-5|TRBV12-3/TRBV12-4|few|TRBD2|15
CASSSGTSQGETQYF
TGTGCCAGCAGTTCCGGGACTAGCCAAGGGGAGACCCAGTACTTC
>TRBJ2-7|TRBV10-3|few|NA|15
CAIKTAGGPDYEQYF
TGTGCCATAAAGACGGCGGGCGGCCCCGACTACGAGCAGTACTTC